The 19 T cell receptor beta chains presented below share a single source sample, sequenced in a study of OX40 agonist ivuxolimab in advanced cancers. Sequencing was performed with immunoSEQ multiplex PCR; in TCRdb, only in-frame clones are kept and a portion is missing. The data hold approximately 40,000 clones, with 80% observed a single time. The source material was CD4+ or CD8+ T cells sorted from blood, sampled in a trial of the OX40 agonist ivuxolimab. The receptor set was obtained from an adult with an advanced solid tumor such as melanoma, head and neck, liver or kidney cancer.

The J gene is TRBJ1-1, the V gene TRBV9; D is perhaps TRBD1 (6 bases). CDR1 is SGDLS, CDR2 YYNGEE, per germline. This CDR3 is built from 15 residues. The V gene lost 3 bases and the J gene lost 0 bases, with 12 bases spanning the gap. The CDR3 nucleotides are TGTGCCAGCAGCGGAGGGGGGGCGGTGAACACTGAAGCTTTCTTT. This codes for CASSGGGAVNTEAFF.

The rearrangement uses TRBV5-1 and TRBJ2-5, with D possibly matching TRBD1 (6 bases). Deletions cut 0 bases from V and 1 base from J, with 10 bases between. From germline, CDR1 is SGHRS and CDR2 YFSETQ. The CDR3 contains 15 residues. CDR3 protein: CASSLVPQGQETQYF. The CDR3 DNA is TGCGCCAGCAGCTTGGTCCCACAGGGCCAAGAGACCCAGTACTTC. The entire variable domain, with the rest obtained from reference TRBV5-1 and TRBJ2-5, is as follows: KAGVTQTPRYLIKTRGQQVTLSCSPISGHRSVSWYQQTPGQGLQFLFEYFSETQRNKGNFPGRFSGRQFSNSRSEMNVSTLELGDSALYLCASSLVPQGQETQYFGPGTRLLVL.

For this clone: The sample contains more than one DNA sequence encoding this CDR3. The gene calls are TRBV28 and TRBJ1-4, with TRBD1 matching 7 bases. The ends lost 5 bases at V and 0 bases at J; junction bases unmatched: 0. This CDR3 is 14 amino acids long. In germline, CDR1 is MDHEN, CDR2 SYDVKM. CDR3 loop: CASSQGATNEKLFF. The CDR3 nucleotides read TGTGCCAGCAGTCAGGGGGCAACTAATGAAAAACTGTTTTTT.

V is TRBV5-8 and J is TRBJ1-2; 8 bases agree with TRBD1. This CDR3 is 16 amino acids long. CDR1 SGHTS and CDR2 YDEGEE come from the germline V gene. The J segment lost 8 bases and the V segment lost 4 bases, leaving 16 bases of the junction unmatched. For the CDR3, the DNA is TGTGCCAGCAGCGCGGGGACAGGTTTTGGCTCGTCCGGCTACACCTTC. This sequence encodes CASSAGTGFGSSGYTF.

The chain combines TRBV21-1 with TRBJ2-1. TRBV21-1 is deemed a pseudogene. The CDR3 has 14 residues. The CDR3, as DNA: TGTGCCAGCAATCATCCCGACCACTACAATGAGCAGTTCTTC. It translates to CASNHPDHYNEQFF.

CDR3 amino acids: CASSPHTPTHNEQFF. The CDR3 DNA reads TGTGCCAGCAGTCCTCACACCCCGACGCACAATGAGCAGTTCTTC. The chain combines TRBV6-5 with TRBJ2-1; no clear D. Germline CDR1 is MNHEY and CDR2 is SVGAGI. The V and J ends lost 5 bases and 5 bases respectively, with 16 bases between them. CDR3 size: 15 residues.

The chain combines TRBV30 with TRBJ2-3; the D call may be TRBD1 or TRBD2 (5 bases each). Trimming removed 5 bases from V and 4 bases from J, with 16 bases in between. The CDR3 runs to 14 residues. In germline, CDR1 is GTSNPN, CDR2 SVGIG (reference sequence). DNA of the CDR3: TGTGCCTGGGCGGTGGGACCAGCGGCAGATACGCAGTATTTT. Protein sequence: CAWAVGPAADTQYF.

This clone was seen a few times. The CDR3: CASSERAGAISTDTQYF. The DNA of the CDR3 is TGTGCCAGCAGTGAAAGGGCAGGGGCGATTAGCACAGATACGCAGTATTTT. The chain recombines TRBV6-1 with TRBJ2-3; D might be TRBD1 (6 bases). CDR1 MNHNS and CDR2 SASEGT come from the germline V gene. The CDR3 has 17 amino acids. Trimming took 2 bases from V and 0 from J, leaving 15 bases between them.

The rearrangement links TRBV9 to TRBJ1-1; a weak D match, TRBD1 (6 bases). V gave up 4 bases and J gave up 12 bases, with 25 bases separating them. CDR1 is SGDLS, CDR2 YYNGEE, per germline. There are 15 residues in the CDR3. The DNA for the CDR3 is TGTGCCAGCAGCCCTTCGATTGGGGGGCCTGCGAGAACTTTCTTT. It encodes CASSPSIGGPARTFF.

There are a few counts of this clone. In DNA, the CDR3 is TGTGCCAGCAGCTTAGCCCCAGACAGAAACACTGAAGCTTTCTTT. It specifies CASSLAPDRNTEAFF. This chain uses TRBV11-2 with TRBJ1-1; D might be TRBD1 (5 bases). Per the germline V gene, CDR1 is SGHAT and CDR2 is FQNNGV. Trimming took off 1 base at V and 2 bases at J, with 11 bases between the two ends. The CDR3 covers 15 residues.

The chain couples TRBV7-6 to TRBJ2-1; a possible D gene is TRBD2 (5 bases). This CDR3 spans 15 amino acids. The germline CDR1 and CDR2 sequences are SGHVS and FNYEAQ. The V gene lost 1 base and the J gene lost 0 bases, with 7 bases spanning the gap. CDR3 in amino acids: CASSLDSVSYNEQFF. The CDR3 DNA sequence: TGTGCCAGCAGCTTAGATAGCGTCTCCTACAATGAGCAGTTCTTC.

The chain carries TRBV11-1 and TRBJ2-7, with a weak D call TRBD1 (5 bases). The CDR3 has 15 amino acids. Germline V gene lookup returns CDR1 SGHAT and CDR2 FQDESV (reference sequence). V gave up 3 bases and J gave up 2 bases, with 14 bases separating them. CDR3 DNA sequence: TGTGCCAGCAGCTTTCCCTTAGGGGCAACCTACGAGCAGTACTTC. This sequence encodes CASSFPLGATYEQYF.

This clone counts as medium-sized (0.01 to 0.1%). This specimen includes other DNA sequences encoding the same CDR3. The chain links TRBV11-3 to TRBJ1-1; no clear D. V lost 2 bases to trimming and J lost 1 base, with 5 bases between them. Per germline, CDR1 SGHNT and CDR2 YENEEA. The CDR3 is 13 residues long. CDR3 DNA sequence: TGTGCCAGCAGCTTAAGACAGAACACTGAAGCTTTCTTT. It is translated as CASSLRQNTEAFF.

The V call is TRBV28, the J call TRBJ1-5; D possibly corresponds to TRBD1 (5 bases). V was cut by 4 bases and J by 7 bases, with 11 bases left in between. Germline CDR1 reads MDHEN; CDR2 reads SYDVKM. There are 13 residues in the CDR3. CDR3 loop: CASSWGPRQPQHF. In DNA, the CDR3 is TGTGCCAGCAGTTGGGGCCCAAGGCAGCCCCAGCATTTT.

DNA for the CDR3: TGTGCCAGCAGCCCGAGTCCCGGGACAGGGGATGGAAAACTGTTTTTT. It codes for CASSPSPGTGDGKLFF. The V call is TRBV9, the J call TRBJ1-4; 10 positions match TRBD1. The CDR3 consists of 16 residues. J gave up 10 bases and V 4 bases, and 13 bases lay outside the gene matches. Germline assignment: CDR1 SGDLS and CDR2 YYNGEE.

The genes are TRBV7-6 and TRBJ2-5, with TRBD1 matching 9 bases. The J call may be incorrect, as the DNA end agrees better with TRBJ2-7. CDR1 is SGHVS and CDR2 is FNYEAQ in the germline V gene. The CDR3 contains 12 residues. CDR3 protein: CASGQGTYEQYF. DNA of the CDR3: TGTGCCAGCGGACAGGGGACCTACGAGCAGTACTTC.

The rearrangement joins TRBV28 to TRBJ1-2; D is unclear. This CDR3 comprises 14 residues. The germline gives CDR1 MDHEN, CDR2 SYDVKM. The V gene lost 6 bases and the J gene lost 3 bases, with 14 bases spanning the gap. CDR3 nucleotides: TGTGCCAGCAGCCGTGGGCCAGCATACTATGGCTACACCTTC. Encoded protein: CASSRGPAYYGYTF.

This clone has only a few counts. The chain employs TRBV27 and TRBJ2-2; D not certain. V lost 5 bases and J 8 bases, leaving 12 bases between the germline ends. Germline values: CDR1 MNHEY, CDR2 SMNVEV (reference sequence). CDR3 length equals 13 residues. CDR3: CASSLNWAGELFF. The CDR3 DNA reads as TGTGCCAGCAGTCTGAACTGGGCGGGGGAGCTGTTTTTT.

The V call is TRBV9, the J call TRBJ1-1; D is ambiguous. CDR1 SGDLS and CDR2 YYNGEE come from the germline V gene. There are 14 residues in the CDR3. With 0 bases removed from V and 7 bases from J, the gap between germline ends came to 13 bases. In DNA, the CDR3 is TGTGCCAGCAGCGTAGAGGTAGTCAGCCGTGAAGCTTTCTTT. Translating it yields CASSVEVVSREAFF.